This is a list of T cell receptor beta chains from one sample in a study of blood T cell repertoires in COVID-19. Assay: immunoSEQ multiplex PCR; the TCRdb copy retains only in-frame clones and omits some. The sample lists 200,000 or so clones; about 82% were seen once. Material for sequencing was peripheral blood. Every receptor here comes from a woman younger than 45 with acute or convalescent COVID-19. Both conserved end residues are part of each CDR3. A D gene is named only where the DNA matches it firmly. Clone size is not always given. Where it is, it says once, few, many or a class for expanded clones.

D	length	V	J	size	DNA	CDR3
-	15	TRBV15	TRBJ2-4	few	TGTGCCACCAGCAGAGAATGGGGGAAGGGAGGCATTCAGTACTTC	CATSREWGKGGIQYF
TRBD1	15	TRBV28	TRBJ1-2	-	TGTGCCAGTAACTTGTTGGGACAGGGGGCCAGTGGCTACACCTTC	CASNLLGQGASGYTF
-	13	TRBV6-5	TRBJ1-2	-	TGTGCCAGCAGTTACTCCCACAGGGTTGGCTACACCTTC	CASSYSHRVGYTF
-	19	TRBV27	TRBJ1-6	-	TGTGCCAGCAGTTTAGTCCGCACTATTCCGAGTGCCTATAATTCACCCCTCCACTTT	CASSLVRTIPSAYNSPLHF
-	13	TRBV5-1	TRBJ1-2	-	TGCGCCAGCAGCTTTGACGGGAACTATGGCTACACCTTC	CASSFDGNYGYTF
TRBD1	14	TRBV7-6	TRBJ1-1	-	TGTGCCAGCAGCTTGACAGGGGGGAACACTGAAGCTTTCTTT	CASSLTGGNTEAFF
-	12	TRBV30	TRBJ2-7	-	TGTGCGTTAAGGCAGGGTCCGCTCGAGCAGTACTTC	CALRQGPLEQYF
-	15	TRBV23-1	TRBJ1-1	-	TGCGCCAGCAGTCAAGCGGGGGGTCTGAACACTGAAGCTTTCTTT	CASSQAGGLNTEAFF
TRBD1	15	TRBV6-5	TRBJ1-5	-	TGTGCCAGCAGTTATGGGACAGGTACCAATCAGCCCCAGCATTTT	CASSYGTGTNQPQHF
TRBD1	16	TRBV27	TRBJ1-1	-	TGTGCCAGCAGAATAACCTCCGGGACAGGGGTGGCGGAAGCTTTCTTT	CASRITSGTGVAEAFF
-	13	TRBV28	TRBJ1-2	-	TGTGCCAGCAGCACAGGGCTTGGCTATGGCTACACCTTC	CASSTGLGYGYTF
TRBD2	17	TRBV5-4	TRBJ2-1	-	TGTGCCAGCAGCTTCCCCGGAGGAATAGCGGGAGTGGGTGAGCAGTTCTTC	CASSFPGGIAGVGEQFF
TRBD2	19	TRBV7-9	TRBJ2-2	-	TGTGCCAGCAGCTTCCGACTAGCGGGAGTAGACGCGAACACCGGGGAGCTGTTTTTT	CASSFRLAGVDANTGELFF
TRBD1	17	TRBV4-2	TRBJ1-2	-	TGTGCCAGCAGCCAGGGCTCGTCAGGGGGCGGTGGCTATGGCTACACCTTC	CASSQGSSGGGGYGYTF
TRBD2	16	TRBV9	TRBJ2-3	-	TGTGCCAGCAGCGCCTTAGCGGGGGGGCCCCCAGATACGCAGTATTTT	CASSALAGGPPDTQYF
TRBD1	16	TRBV6-4	TRBJ1-1	-	TGTGCCAGCAGTATTCGCCAGGGGGGTATGAACACTGAAGCTTTCTTT	CASSIRQGGMNTEAFF
-	15	TRBV9	TRBJ1-4	-	TGTGCCAGCAGCCCGCGGGACGGAGATAATGAAAAACTGTTTTTT	CASSPRDGDNEKLFF
-	15	TRBV4-1	TRBJ2-5	-	TGCGCCAGCAGCCAAGCTGCAGGGCTCCAAGAGACCCAGTACTTC	CASSQAAGLQETQYF
-	15	TRBV5-1	TRBJ2-2	-	TGCGCCAGCAGCTTGGTCGCTAGCCTTGCCGGGGAGCTGTTTTTT	CASSLVASLAGELFF
TRBD2	16	TRBV5-6	TRBJ2-5	-	TGTGCCAGCAGACCCCTGGGGGGGACTAGCGAAGAGACCCAGTACTTC	CASRPLGGTSEETQYF
TRBD2	15	TRBV19	TRBJ2-1	-	TGTGCCAGTAGTATAGTCGGACTAGCGGGAACTGAGCAGTTCTTC	CASSIVGLAGTEQFF
-	13	TRBV28	TRBJ1-1	-	TGTGCCTGCCGGGGTCAGATGAACACTGAAGCTTTCTTT	CACRGQMNTEAFF
TRBD2	17	TRBV4-3	TRBJ2-2	-	TGCGCCAGCAGCCTGTCCACTAGCGGGGTGAACACCGGGGAGCTGTTTTTT	CASSLSTSGVNTGELFF
-	12	TRBV9	TRBJ1-2	-	TGTGCCAGCAGCGTAGCGGACACCGGCTACACCTTC	CASSVADTGYTF
-	15	TRBV5-1	TRBJ1-1	-	TGCGCCAGCAGCTCCGTGGGGGCCACGGGGACTGAAGCTTTCTTT	CASSSVGATGTEAFF
-	14	TRBV9	TRBJ1-5	-	TGTGCCAGCAGCGTAGAGGCAGGGCCTGTGCCCCAGCATTTT	CASSVEAGPVPQHF
TRBD1	12	TRBV29-1	TRBJ1-4	-	TGCAGCGTTTCTGACAGGGTGGGAAAACTGTTTTTT	CSVSDRVGKLFF
-	16	TRBV4-1	TRBJ1-2	-	TGCGCCAGCAGCCACGACTGGACAACAGCTAACTATGGCTACACCTTC	CASSHDWTTANYGYTF
-	19	TRBV28	TRBJ2-5	-	TGTGCCAGCAGTTCCCTCGAACTGACTGGGACAAATCCCCAAGAGACCCAGTACTTC	CASSSLELTGTNPQETQYF
-	13	TRBV7-3	TRBJ1-1	-	TGTGCCAGCAGCCGCTCTGGAGGGACTGAAGCTTTCTTT	CASSRSGGTEAFF
TRBD1	16	TRBV19	TRBJ1-4	-	TGTGCCAGTCGGACGGGGGACAGGCGGAGGCATGAAAAACTGTTTTTT	CASRTGDRRRHEKLFF
TRBD1	15	TRBV11-2	TRBJ2-7	few	TGTGCCAGCAGCTCGATAGGGACAGGGGACCGCGAGCAGTACTTC	CASSSIGTGDREQYF
-	15	TRBV7-9	TRBJ1-6	few	TGTGCCAGCAGCTTGGCGGGGCAGGGCCATTCACCCCTCCACTTT	CASSLAGQGHSPLHF
-	15	TRBV11-2	TRBJ1-1	-	TGTGCCAGCAGCTTAGGTAGTGCGGGGAACACTGAAGCTTTCTTT	CASSLGSAGNTEAFF
-	18	TRBV5-8	TRBJ1-6	-	TGTGCCAGCAGCTCTCATGGTACAGCGACTATCGTCAATTCACCCCTCCACTTT	CASSSHGTATIVNSPLHF
-	16	TRBV5-4	TRBJ2-4	-	TGTGCCAGCAGCTCTCGACAGGAACCCTCTAAAAACATTCAGTACTTC	CASSSRQEPSKNIQYF
TRBD1	15	TRBV5-1	TRBJ1-6	few	TGCGCCAGCAGCTTGTTCGGGACAGGGTACTCACCCCTCCACTTT	CASSLFGTGYSPLHF
-	11	TRBV2	TRBJ1-4	-	TGTGCCACCGGGACTCTTGAAAAACTGTTTTTT	CATGTLEKLFF
TRBD1	14	TRBV4-2	TRBJ1-1	-	TGTGCCAGCAGCCCCGGACAGGGTGGTGTTGAAGCTTTCTTT	CASSPGQGGVEAFF
-	19	TRBV7-2	TRBJ2-6	-	TGTGCCAGCAGCGTGGACTCCGGTGGACTCCGCTCTGGGGCCAACGTCCTGACTTTC	CASSVDSGGLRSGANVLTF
TRBD1	21	TRBV6-2/TRBV6-3	TRBJ2-3	-	TGTGCCAGCAGTTATCGTCCCGGGACAGGGGCGAACCTCGACATCGCAGATACGCAGTATTTT	CASSYRPGTGANLDIADTQYF
TRBD1	15	TRBV7-2	TRBJ2-7	-	TGTGCCAGCAGCTTAGCGCAAGACAGGGGATACGAGCAGTACTTC	CASSLAQDRGYEQYF
TRBD1	14	TRBV27	TRBJ1-2	many	TGTGCCAGCAGTTTTACCGACAGGGACGATGGCTACACCTTC	CASSFTDRDDGYTF
TRBD1	16	TRBV6-2/TRBV6-3	TRBJ1-1	few	TGTGCCAGCAGTCCCCGACAGGGTCGGGTGAACACTGAAGCTTTCTTT	CASSPRQGRVNTEAFF
-	13	TRBV4-2	TRBJ2-1	once	TGTGCCAGCAGCCAAGATCAGGGTAATGAGCAGTTCTTC	CASSQDQGNEQFF
TRBD2	14	TRBV19	TRBJ2-1	-	TGTGCCAGTAAAACTAGCGGGGGGGCTCATGAGCAGTTCTTC	CASKTSGGAHEQFF
-	12	TRBV18	TRBJ2-5	-	TGTGCCAACTCACCTGCCGGTGAGACCCAGTACTTC	CANSPAGETQYF
-	16	TRBV10-2	TRBJ1-5	-	TGCGCCAGCAGTTCCCAACGTTGGCAGGGCAATCAGCCCCAGCATTTT	CASSSQRWQGNQPQHF
-	16	TRBV23-1	TRBJ1-1	-	TGCGCCAGCAGTCGGGGCGGGGATTCAATGAACACTGAAGCTTTCTTT	CASSRGGDSMNTEAFF
TRBD1	14	TRBV6-2/TRBV6-3	TRBJ1-1	-	TGTGCCAGCAGTGACCCACCCTCGACAGGGAGAGCTTTCTTT	CASSDPPSTGRAFF
TRBD2	15	TRBV11-3	TRBJ2-1	-	TGTGCCAGCAGCGCGGGACTAGCGGGAGCCGGTGAGCAGTTCTTC	CASSAGLAGAGEQFF
-	14	TRBV27	TRBJ2-7	-	TGTGCCAGCAGTTTCCTATCCATTCCCTACGAGCAGTACTTC	CASSFLSIPYEQYF
-	14	TRBV3-1/TRBV3-2	TRBJ1-4	once	TGTGCCAGCAGCCAAGACACGGTCCCTCGGGGACTGTTTTTT	CASSQDTVPRGLFF
-	14	TRBV7-2	TRBJ2-5	-	TGTGCCAGCAGCTTACCGCGACAGCAAGAGACCCAGTACTTC	CASSLPRQQETQYF